This TCR beta chain was sequenced during a study of glioma-infiltrating T cells. Findings and caveats of the study: Gliomas, especially low-grade, showed above-expected tissue-blood divergence; non-neoplastic patients showed below. Only very few CDR3 sequences appeared in both tissue and blood.

From germline, CDR1 is LNHNV and CDR2 YYDKDF (reference sequence). The V gene end was trimmed by 1 base and the J gene end by 3 bases; junction bases not matched to a gene: 3. The CDR3 sequence is 15 residues long. This clonotype has more than one count but fewer than ten. No antigen is known for it. The iRepertoire nested amplicon-rescue multiplex PCR amplified TCR alpha and beta CDR3s from RNA. Input was roughly 100-450 ng of tissue mRNA or PBMC total RNA. Each CDR3 protein is one row after TCRdb ran MiXCR on the multiplex PCR reads. The data hold about 140,000 distinct CDR3 sequences, with more than 35% observed a single time.

The rearrangement joins TRBV15 to TRBJ2-3, with 8 bases matching TRBD1. The specimen sequenced was glioma tissue, nonneoplastic brain tissue, or PBMCs (not recorded which). The source is a human donor with low-grade glioma or glioblastoma, undergoing nonglioma brain surgery, or in good health (not recorded which). CDR3 bases: TGTGCCACCAGCAGAGGAGGGACAGGAACAGATACGCAGTATTTT. As protein: CATSRGGTGTDTQYF.